A selection of T cell receptor beta chains follows, all from one sample in a study of blood T cell repertoires in COVID-19. Sequencing used immunoSEQ multiplex PCR; TCRdb keeps in-frame clones, though not all of them. The table includes more than 200,000 clones, approximately 87% detected once. The sequenced sample consisted of peripheral blood. The source of these receptors is a woman in her 70s with active or convalescent COVID-19. The CDR3 runs from the conserved cysteine through the conserved F or W. Each record gives: clone size, V gene, J gene, D gene, CDR3 protein, CDR3 DNA. A D gene is named only where the DNA matches it firmly. Size is stated for part of the rows, as once, few or many counts, or as a class when the clone is expanded.

>.|TRBV6-5|TRBJ1-2|.
CASRMETNYGYTF
TGTGCCAGCAGAATGGAGACCAACTATGGCTACACCTTC
>.|TRBV9|TRBJ2-7|TRBD2
CASSGGLAGIYEQYF
TGTGCCAGCAGCGGGGGGTTAGCGGGAATCTACGAGCAGTACTTC
>.|TRBV30|TRBJ1-5|.
CAWSVTGDQPQHF
TGTGCCTGGAGTGTAACGGGGGATCAGCCCCAGCATTTT
>.|TRBV12-3/TRBV12-4|TRBJ1-1|.
CASSLVPDSEAFF
TGTGCCAGCAGTTTGGTACCGGACTCAGAAGCTTTCTTT
>.|TRBV5-1|TRBJ2-2|.
CASSLRRADTGELFF
TGCGCCAGCAGCTTGAGGAGGGCGGACACCGGGGAGCTGTTTTTT
>.|TRBV6-5|TRBJ1-2|.
CASSYLIHRGNYGYTF
TGTGCCAGCAGTTACCTTATTCATAGGGGAAACTATGGCTACACCTTC
>.|TRBV28|TRBJ1-3|.
CASTHLDSRNTIYF
TGTGCCAGCACCCACCTGGACAGCAGAAACACCATATATTTT
>.|TRBV5-1|TRBJ1-3|.
CASRPGVSGNTIYF
TGCGCCAGCAGGCCGGGGGTCTCTGGAAACACCATATATTTT
>few|TRBV5-4|TRBJ1-5|.
CARRRGGASGNNQPQHF
TGTGCCCGCCGCCGGGGGGGGGCCTCGGGGAACAATCAGCCCCAGCATTTT
>.|TRBV4-1|TRBJ1-2|TRBD1
CASSQGRTGYGYTF
TGCGCCAGCAGCCAAGGCAGGACAGGGTATGGCTACACCTTC
>.|TRBV7-2|TRBJ1-1|.
CASSSKRAEEEAFF
TGTGCCAGCAGCTCCAAGAGGGCGGAGGAGGAGGCTTTCTTT
>few|TRBV3-1/TRBV3-2|TRBJ1-1|.
CASSQDAGAQEAFF
TGTGCCAGCAGCCAAGATGCGGGGGCCCAAGAAGCTTTCTTT
>.|TRBV20-1|TRBJ2-7|.
CSARQGGEYF
TGCAGTGCTAGACAGGGTGGGGAGTACTTC